Listed below are T cell receptor beta chains from one sample, sequenced in a study of T cells in Graves' hyperthyroidism and ophthalmopathy. MiXCR was run by TCRdb on the multiplex PCR reads, yielding one entry per CDR3 protein. Among fewer than 600,000 distinct CDR3 sequences listed, around 14% were seen once. The sequenced sample consisted of blood. The receptors here all came from a woman aged 18-29 years with Graves' hyperthyroidism. Each CDR3 is given with its conserved first and last residue. Each record gives: CDR3 DNA, CDR3 protein, J gene, CDR3 length, D gene, V gene, clone size. The D gene is left open where the match is weak. Size values are once, few and many counts, or a class for expanded clones, and some rows have none.

TGCAGCGTTGTCCCCCCTAGCGGGAGTGGCAATGAGCAGTTCTTC	CSVVPPSGSGNEQFF	TRBJ2-1	15	TRBD2	TRBV29-1	many
TGTGCCAGCAGCCCTCGTGGAGGTGATCAGCCCCAGCATTTT	CASSPRGGDQPQHF	TRBJ1-5	14	NA	TRBV7-8	many
TGTGCCAGCAGTTACTCCTCGACGGACTCGAGCCCTGGCTCCTACAATGAGCAGTTCTTC	CASSYSSTDSSPGSYNEQFF	TRBJ2-1	20	NA	TRBV6-5	few
TGTGCCATCATCGCGGGGGACAGCAGCACAGATACGCAGTATTTT	CAIIAGDSSTDTQYF	TRBJ2-3	15	NA	TRBV10-3	NA
TGCGCCAGCAGACGCGACAGGGGGGTCTCCGGGGAGCTGTTTTTT	CASRRDRGVSGELFF	TRBJ2-2	15	TRBD1	TRBV5-1	NA
TGTGCCAGTAGTATGCCCGGGACAGCCAACACTGAAGCTTTCTTT	CASSMPGTANTEAFF	TRBJ1-1	15	TRBD1	TRBV19	NA
TGTGCCTGGAGTCCCCCGTATAGAATAGACCATGGCTACACCTTC	CAWSPPYRIDHGYTF	TRBJ1-2	15	NA	TRBV30	NA
TGTGCCAGCAGTGAGAGCACGGGACAGGACTATGGCTACACCTTC	CASSESTGQDYGYTF	TRBJ1-2	15	TRBD1	TRBV2	many
TGTGCCAGCAGCCTAGGGACCTCACGAATCAAAAATGAGCAGTTCTTC	CASSLGTSRIKNEQFF	TRBJ2-1	16	NA	TRBV7-3	many
TGCAGTGCTAGAGATGCGGGAGGGCGTAATGAGCAGTTCTTC	CSARDAGGRNEQFF	TRBJ2-1	14	TRBD2	TRBV20-1	NA
TGTGCCAGCATCACGGGACAAGATGAAAAACTGTTTTTT	CASITGQDEKLFF	TRBJ1-4	13	NA	TRBV28	few
TGTGCCACCCAGGGGGGGGGAGCCAAAAACATTCAGTACTTC	CATQGGGAKNIQYF	TRBJ2-4	14	NA	TRBV15	few
TGTGCCAGTAGTAAAAAGGCCCCGGGACAAGCTGCCTATGGCTACACCTTC	CASSKKAPGQAAYGYTF	TRBJ1-2	17	NA	TRBV19	NA
TGTGCCAGCAGTTACGTGCAGGGGGACACTGAAGCTTTCTTT	CASSYVQGDTEAFF	TRBJ1-1	14	TRBD1	TRBV6-2/TRBV6-3	NA
TGTGCCAGCAGCCCTAGAGGGACAGGGGGCACAGATACGCAGTATTTT	CASSPRGTGGTDTQYF	TRBJ2-3	16	TRBD1	TRBV11-3	many
TGTGCCAGCAGCCAAGGCCGGGACACCAGCACAGATACGCAGTATTTT	CASSQGRDTSTDTQYF	TRBJ2-3	16	NA	TRBV3-1	many
TGCAGTGCTAGTCCCAGCGGGAGCGAGAACACCGGGGAGCTGTTTTTT	CSASPSGSENTGELFF	TRBJ2-2	16	TRBD2	TRBV20-1	many
TGCGCCAGCACTTCCGGGGAGGGCCAAAGTATCGGGGAGCTGTTTTTT	CASTSGEGQSIGELFF	TRBJ2-2	16	TRBD2	TRBV5-1	few
TGCGCCAGCAGCTGGGGGGGGGACACCCTCACAGATACGCAGTATTTT	CASSWGGDTLTDTQYF	TRBJ2-3	16	NA	TRBV5-1	NA
TGTGCCAGCAGTTCCCGGGGACTAGCGGGAGGGCCATCCTCCTACAATGAGCAGTTCTTC	CASSSRGLAGGPSSYNEQFF	TRBJ2-1	20	TRBD2	TRBV27	NA
TGCAGTGCCTATAGTACGAACACTGAAGCTTTCTTT	CSAYSTNTEAFF	TRBJ1-1	12	NA	TRBV20-1	few
TGTGCCAGCAGCCAAATTAGGAACACTGAAGCTTTCTTT	CASSQIRNTEAFF	TRBJ1-1	13	NA	TRBV14	many
TGTGCCAGCCTGGCCGCGCAGAACACTGAAGCTTTCTTT	CASLAAQNTEAFF	TRBJ1-1	13	NA	TRBV2	many
TGTGCCAGCAGTCCAAGGACATACACTGAAGCTTTCTTT	CASSPRTYTEAFF	TRBJ1-1	13	NA	TRBV12-3/TRBV12-4	many
TGCAGTGTTTCGGGCCCCGAGGACGAGCAGTACTTC	CSVSGPEDEQYF	TRBJ2-7	12	NA	TRBV20-1	many
TGTGCCAGCAGTGGAACCGGGACAGGGAGGGGAAATGAGCAGTTCTTC	CASSGTGTGRGNEQFF	TRBJ2-1	16	TRBD1	TRBV13	many
TGTGCCAGTAGTATTACCCCGAACACTGAAGCTTTCTTT	CASSITPNTEAFF	TRBJ1-1	13	NA	TRBV19	many
TGTGCCAGCTCAACCCCCAGGGGACCCGAAGCGGGAGGGCCGAGAAATGAGCAGTTCTTC	CASSTPRGPEAGGPRNEQFF	TRBJ2-1	20	TRBD2	TRBV5-5	many
TGTGCCAGCAGCTTAACCCATACGGCAGGGGTGGATGAGCAGTTCTTC	CASSLTHTAGVDEQFF	TRBJ2-1	16	NA	TRBV7-3	many
TGTGACAGCAGCTTACGGCAGTCTACTGAAGCTTTCTTT	CDSSLRQSTEAFF	TRBJ1-1	13	NA	TRBV7-9	once
TGTGCCAGTACCTCCTCGTCCGCGGGGTATGGCTACACCTTC	CASTSSSAGYGYTF	TRBJ1-2	14	NA	TRBV19	many
TGTGCCAGCAGCCAAGATAGTCCCGAGGAGCAGTTCTTC	CASSQDSPEEQFF	TRBJ2-1	13	NA	TRBV4-2	NA
TGTGCCATCAGTGAGTCAGGGGTGAATGAAAAACTGTTTTTT	CAISESGVNEKLFF	TRBJ1-4	14	NA	TRBV10-3	many
TGTGCCTGGAGTGTAGGGTACACTGAAGCTTTCTTT	CAWSVGYTEAFF	TRBJ1-1	12	NA	TRBV30	many
TGTGCCAGCAAAACAGGCAACGAGCAGTACTTC	CASKTGNEQYF	TRBJ2-7	11	NA	TRBV6-1	NA
TGCAGTGCTCGACAAGGGGCATCGAACACTGAAGCTTTCTTT	CSARQGASNTEAFF	TRBJ1-1	14	NA	TRBV20-1	few
TGTGCCAGCAGTTTTGTAGGGGGGCTGTCTAATGAAAAACTGTTTTTT	CASSFVGGLSNEKLFF	TRBJ1-4	16	NA	TRBV12-3/TRBV12-4	few
TGTGCCAGCACCTCAATGACTAACACAGATACGCAGTATTTT	CASTSMTNTDTQYF	TRBJ2-3	14	NA	TRBV6-1	few
TGTGCCAGCAGCCCCGGGAGGTGGGGACTAGCGGGAGATACGCAGTATTTT	CASSPGRWGLAGDTQYF	TRBJ2-3	17	TRBD2	TRBV5-5	many
TGTGCCAGCACCTGGCTGAACACTGAAGCTTTCTTT	CASTWLNTEAFF	TRBJ1-1	12	NA	TRBV6-1	many
TGTGCCAGCAGTGACTTAGCGGGAGGGCGCAGCATTCAGTACTTC	CASSDLAGGRSIQYF	TRBJ2-4	15	TRBD2	TRBV28	many
TGTGCCACCCTATACAGTGCAGGGGATTTGGACAATCAGCCCCAGCATTTT	CATLYSAGDLDNQPQHF	TRBJ1-5	17	NA	TRBV10-3	few
TGTGCCTGGAGTCCGACAGGGGGCCCCACAGATACGCAGTATTTT	CAWSPTGGPTDTQYF	TRBJ2-3	15	TRBD1	TRBV30	few
TGTGCCAGCAGCTCGTTGGGACAGTCGGGTTCTGGGGCCAACGTCCTGACTTTC	CASSSLGQSGSGANVLTF	TRBJ2-6	18	TRBD1	TRBV11-2	NA
TGTGCCAGCAGCGTAGGTACCGGGGAGCAGTTCTTC	CASSVGTGEQFF	TRBJ2-1	12	NA	TRBV9	NA
TGTGCCAGCAGCGCGGGGACAGGATCTTTTTTAGAGACCCAGTACTTC	CASSAGTGSFLETQYF	TRBJ2-5	16	TRBD1	TRBV7-7	many
TGTGCCAGCAGCTTAATGCTAGCGGGAGTCCACGAGCAGTACTTC	CASSLMLAGVHEQYF	TRBJ2-7	15	TRBD2	TRBV7-8	many
TGTGCCACCAGCAGAACCGACGGGACTAGCACAGATACGCAGTATTTT	CATSRTDGTSTDTQYF	TRBJ2-3	16	NA	TRBV15	NA
TGTGCCGGCAGCGGGGGACAGGGGAAGCGCAATCAGCCCCAGCATTTT	CAGSGGQGKRNQPQHF	TRBJ1-5	16	TRBD1	TRBV7-8	NA
TGTGCCAGCAGCGTAGATGGGAGGGTAGGTCAGCCCCAGCATTTT	CASSVDGRVGQPQHF	TRBJ1-5	15	NA	TRBV9	NA
TGCAGCGTTCAGACAGGGGAGCAGTTCTTC	CSVQTGEQFF	TRBJ2-1	10	TRBD1	TRBV29-1	once